A selection of T cell receptor beta chains follows, all from one sample in a study of OX40 agonist ivuxolimab in advanced cancers. TCRdb's table, derived via immunoSEQ multiplex PCR, lists solely in-frame clones and lacks some. The data show roughly 65,000 clones, roughly 80% seen once. Sequenced material: CD4+ or CD8+ T cells sorted from blood, taken in a trial of the OX40 agonist ivuxolimab. These receptors were obtained from an adult with an advanced solid tumor such as melanoma, head and neck, liver or kidney cancer. The CDR3 runs from the conserved cysteine through the conserved F or W. Each record gives: clone size, J gene, D gene, V gene, CDR3 DNA, CDR3 protein. D genes are given only for firm matches. Expanded clones are given a class, and other clones once, few, many or no size at all.

NA | TRBJ1-6 | NA | TRBV27 | TGTGCCAGCAGTCCCCGCCCTCAGCCGAATTCACCCCTCCACTTT | CASSPRPQPNSPLHF
few | TRBJ1-2 | TRBD1 | TRBV7-9 | TGTGCCAGCAGCTTACCAGACAGGGACGGCTACACCTTC | CASSLPDRDGYTF
NA | TRBJ2-7 | TRBD1 | TRBV28 | TGTGCCAGCAATGGCCGTACTAGGGGGCTCGACGAGCAGTACTTC | CASNGRTRGLDEQYF
NA | TRBJ1-1 | NA | TRBV7-2 | TGTGCCAGCAGCTTAAGGCAGCAGAACACTGAAGCTTTCTTT | CASSLRQQNTEAFF
NA | TRBJ2-1 | TRBD2 | TRBV25-1 | TGTGCCAGCAGCCCGCCGGGACTAGCGGGGTACAATGAGCAGTTCTTC | CASSPPGLAGYNEQFF
NA | TRBJ2-7 | TRBD1 | TRBV30 | TGTGCCTGGGGGGGACAGGTCTCCTACGAGCAGTACTTC | CAWGGQVSYEQYF
NA | TRBJ1-4 | NA | TRBV27 | TGTGCCAGCAGTCTGGTCAGTGGGGGCGGAAAACTGTTTTTT | CASSLVSGGGKLFF
NA | TRBJ1-3 | NA | TRBV5-6 | TGTGCCAGCAGCTTCGGGCCAGCTGGAAACACCATATATTTT | CASSFGPAGNTIYF
NA | TRBJ2-7 | NA | TRBV28 | TGTGCCAGCAGCTCCCCCAGGGAGCAGTACTTC | CASSSPREQYF
NA | TRBJ1-5 | NA | TRBV19 | TGTGCCAGTAGTTTAATGGGGGCTCAGCCCCAGCATTTT | CASSLMGAQPQHF
once | TRBJ2-2 | TRBD1 | TRBV7-2 | TGTGCCAGCAGCTCCGACAGGGAACATCACACCGGGGAGCTGTTTTTT | CASSSDREHHTGELFF
few | TRBJ2-1 | NA | TRBV7-6 | TGTGCCAGCAGCTCAAGGAACAGGCACAATGAGCAGTTCTTC | CASSSRNRHNEQFF
NA | TRBJ1-2 | NA | TRBV2 | TGTGCCAGCGGGTCTGCTAACTATGGCTACACCTTC | CASGSANYGYTF
NA | TRBJ1-3 | NA | TRBV15 | TGTGCCACCAGCAGAGATAGGGGCTCTGGAAACACCATATATTTT | CATSRDRGSGNTIYF
NA | TRBJ2-5 | NA | TRBV27 | TGTGCCAGTTGGCGGGGCCAAGAGACCCAGTACTTC | CASWRGQETQYF
NA | TRBJ1-1 | NA | TRBV27 | TGTGCCAGCAGACCCAGGGCGACCAACACTGAAGCTTTCTTT | CASRPRATNTEAFF
NA | TRBJ1-5 | NA | TRBV30 | TGTGCCTGGAGTACAGGACTCAATCAGCCCCAGCATTTT | CAWSTGLNQPQHF
NA | TRBJ1-1 | NA | TRBV5-1 | TGCGCCAGCAGCTCCTCCGGGACAGAAGCTTTCTTT | CASSSSGTEAFF
NA | TRBJ1-2 | NA | TRBV27 | TGTGCCAGCAGTCGAGGAGGGGGGACGTGGTATGGCTACACCTTC | CASSRGGGTWYGYTF
once | TRBJ1-4 | NA | TRBV4-1 | TGCGCCAGCAGAATCTCAGGGGCTGCTAATGAAAAACTGTTTTTT | CASRISGAANEKLFF
NA | TRBJ2-7 | NA | TRBV7-2 | TGTGCCAGCAGCTTAGTGCAGGGTGCACCCTCCTACGAGCAGTACTTC | CASSLVQGAPSYEQYF
NA | TRBJ2-5 | NA | TRBV14 | TGTGCCAGCAGCCAAGACTTACAAGAGACCCAGTACTTC | CASSQDLQETQYF
NA | TRBJ1-4 | NA | TRBV6-1 | TGTGCCAGCACTAAAACCGGGACCAAGGGTGAAAAACTGTTTTTT | CASTKTGTKGEKLFF
NA | TRBJ2-7 | TRBD1 | TRBV19 | TGTGCCAGTAGTATAACCGGGACAGGGGACTACGAGCAGTACTTC | CASSITGTGDYEQYF
NA | TRBJ1-3 | NA | TRBV30 | TGTGCCTGGGATGAGGGGCCTGGAAACACCATATATTTT | CAWDEGPGNTIYF
few | TRBJ2-1 | TRBD2 | TRBV2 | TGTGCCAGCAGTGTGCTAGCGGATCAAGGGCAGTTCTTC | CASSVLADQGQFF
NA | TRBJ2-7 | NA | TRBV21-1 | TGTGCCAGCAGCAAAAGATGGGGGGTACAGGGCTCAAACTCCTACGAGCAGTACTTC | CASSKRWGVQGSNSYEQYF
NA | TRBJ2-2 | TRBD2 | TRBV7-3 | TGTGCCAGCAGCTTGAATAGCGGGAGGGCCGGGGAGCTGTTTTTT | CASSLNSGRAGELFF
NA | TRBJ2-2 | TRBD2 | TRBV9 | TGTGCCAGCAGCACCCGACTAGCGGGAGGGCCCGGGGAGCTGTTTTTT | CASSTRLAGGPGELFF
NA | TRBJ2-7 | TRBD2 | TRBV29-1 | TGCAGCGTTGGCGGGGTAGCGGGATTCACCGAGCAGTACTTC | CSVGGVAGFTEQYF
NA | TRBJ2-2 | NA | TRBV30 | TGTGCCTGGACAATCGGAGGGGAGCTGTTTTTT | CAWTIGGELFF
NA | TRBJ2-7 | TRBD2 | TRBV5-6 | TGTGCCAGCCGAGGGGGACTAGCGGGAGGGACCTACGAGCAGTACTTC | CASRGGLAGGTYEQYF
NA | TRBJ2-2 | TRBD1 | TRBV7-9 | TGTGCCAGCAGCCCGTCCCGGGACAGGGTTCGGTACACCGGGGAGCTGTTTTTT | CASSPSRDRVRYTGELFF
few | TRBJ2-7 | NA | TRBV4-1 | TGCGCCAGCAGCCAAGAAGACGAGGGATGGGGAGAGCAGTACTTC | CASSQEDEGWGEQYF
few | TRBJ2-3 | TRBD2 | TRBV19 | TGTGCCAGTAGTATAGGAGGGGAGGGAGATACGCAGTATTTT | CASSIGGEGDTQYF
NA | TRBJ2-1 | NA | TRBV4-1 | TGCGCCAGCAGCCACCCCGGCGGACAGCAGTTCTTC | CASSHPGGQQFF
NA | TRBJ2-7 | NA | TRBV13 | TGTGCCAGCAGCCCCGGGCCCGTGGACGAGCAGTACTTC | CASSPGPVDEQYF
NA | TRBJ2-4 | NA | TRBV18 | TGTGCCAGCTCACCATTAATACCGACGAGACTAGCCAAAAACATTCAGTACTTC | CASSPLIPTRLAKNIQYF
NA | TRBJ1-1 | TRBD1 | TRBV2 | TGTGCCAGCAGAGCCGGGACAGGGGGCCGGACTGAAGCTTTCTTT | CASRAGTGGRTEAFF
NA | TRBJ2-7 | NA | TRBV5-4 | TGTGCCAGCAGCTTGGGGGCCCACTCCTACGAGCAGTACTTC | CASSLGAHSYEQYF
NA | TRBJ2-4 | TRBD2 | TRBV5-8 | TGTGCCAGCAGCTTGGATCGGACTAGCGGGGAGTTAATAGCCAAAAACATTCAGTACTTC | CASSLDRTSGELIAKNIQYF
NA | TRBJ2-5 | NA | TRBV2 | TGTGCCAGCAGTGAAACCGAGGGGGACCTCCAAGAGACCCAGTACTTC | CASSETEGDLQETQYF
NA | TRBJ2-7 | TRBD2 | TRBV4-3 | TGCGCCAGCAGCCAAGGGCTAGCGGGGATCTACGAGCAGTACTTC | CASSQGLAGIYEQYF
NA | TRBJ2-6 | NA | TRBV6-5 | TGTGCCACCGGGGACCCTTGGGGTAGGGCCAACGTCCTGACTTTC | CATGDPWGRANVLTF
NA | TRBJ1-1 | NA | TRBV7-2 | TGTGCCAGCAGCTTAGAAGGGTCAAGGGAAGCTTTCTTT | CASSLEGSREAFF
NA | TRBJ2-2 | NA | TRBV27 | TGTGCCAGCAGCTCATTGGCGTCAGACCCCGGGGAGCTGTTTTTT | CASSSLASDPGELFF
NA | TRBJ2-5 | NA | TRBV5-1 | TGCGCCAGCAGCTTGGCGGAGACCCAGTACTTC | CASSLAETQYF
large | TRBJ2-1 | NA | TRBV6-5 | TGTGCCAGCAGTTACCGGGGAAGTTTAAGGGGAAATGAGCAGTTCTTC | CASSYRGSLRGNEQFF
few | TRBJ2-7 | NA | TRBV4-2 | TGTGCCAGCAGCCAAGGGCTGACAGGGAGGACGGACGAGCAGTACTTC | CASSQGLTGRTDEQYF
NA | TRBJ2-7 | NA | TRBV5-4 | TGTGCCAGCAGCTTGGTCGTACAACCCTACGAGCAGTACTTC | CASSLVVQPYEQYF
NA | TRBJ2-6 | NA | TRBV5-1 | TGCGCCAGCAGCCCGACCTCGGTCTCTGGGGCCAACGTCCTGACTTTC | CASSPTSVSGANVLTF
NA | TRBJ2-7 | NA | TRBV7-8 | TGTGCCAGCAGCTTCAGGGAACACTACGAGCAGTACTTC | CASSFREHYEQYF
NA | TRBJ2-1 | TRBD2 | TRBV2 | TGTGCCAGCAGCGCCCCGGGACTAGCGGGGTTCAATGAGCAGTTCTTC | CASSAPGLAGFNEQFF
NA | TRBJ2-2 | TRBD1 | TRBV7-2 | TGTGCCAGCAGCCTAGGCGGGACAGGGGCGGTCGGGGAGCTGTTTTTT | CASSLGGTGAVGELFF
NA | TRBJ2-5 | NA | TRBV7-2 | TGTGCCAGCAGCTTAAGTCGGCGCTGGGCCCAGTACTTC | CASSLSRRWAQYF
few | TRBJ2-6 | NA | TRBV18 | TGTGCCAGCTCACCGACCCTCTCTGGGGCCAACGTCCTGACTTTC | CASSPTLSGANVLTF
NA | TRBJ2-1 | TRBD2 | TRBV18 | TGTGCCAGCTCACCACTCCTAGCGGGAGTCGTAGATGAGCAGTTCTTC | CASSPLLAGVVDEQFF